This entry features one TCR beta chain sequence. Germline V lookup: CDR1 SNHLY, CDR2 FYNNEI. The CDR3 has 16 amino acids. Trimming took off 6 bases at V and 1 base at J, with 16 bases between the two ends. The treatment here: around 19 received Ad26.COV2.S at low or high dose, single or two shots; several received placebo; per-sample allocation not given. It was on day 63 after the first vaccine or placebo injection that samples were taken. This entry comes from a study of Ad26.COV2.S vaccination and SARS-CoV-2 variants. This table comes from immunoSEQ multiplex PCR, and its TCRdb copy is limited to in-frame clones, with some not included. The sample gives hundreds of thousands of clones, approximately 81% of which show up once; around 3.3% is in the top ten.

The genes are TRBV2 and TRBJ1-5, with a weak D call TRBD1 (5 bases). The sample in question was peripheral blood, obtained in a trial of Ad26.COV2.S vaccine versus placebo. This TCR was recovered from a person between 18 and 65 years old who received the Ad26.COV2.S COVID-19 vaccine or a placebo. CDR3 region: CASSPSGGMSNQPQHF. CDR3 bases: TGTGCCAGCAGCCCTAGTGGGGGTATGAGCAATCAGCCCCAGCATTTT.